This TCR beta chain is drawn from a study of blood T cell repertoires in COVID-19. In the study overall: Samples representing acute and convalescent COVID-19 were sourced from the United States, Italy and Spain. Sources were T cells, B-cell-depleted T cells, or PBMCs; the material itself was cDNA or gDNA.

Germline V gene sequence: CDR1 SNHLY, CDR2 FYNNEI. There are 14 residues in the CDR3. Unmatched junction bases numbered 4, after V lost 6 bases and J lost 3 bases. How the authors handled the data: Using reference gene primer amplification, nucleated cell counts were estimated. TCRdb keeps only in-frame clones here, not all; method: immunoSEQ multiplex PCR. The V and J calls and clone size are taken from that table; D and trimming were inferred from the DNA. Among some 110,000 clones listed, just over 90% were seen once. The chain uses TRBV2 and TRBJ2-2; 7 positions agree with TRBD1. Sequencing used peripheral blood. The TCR comes from a human donor with active COVID-19. The donor label of this sample is uncertain. The CDR3, as DNA: TGTGCCAGCAGAACAGGGGCACACACCGGGGAGCTGTTTTTT. As protein: CASRTGAHTGELFF.